This T cell receptor beta chain was documented in a study of regulatory T cells in long-lasting Graves disease. The time point is: newly diagnosed GD, antithyroid drugs for less than 3 months. Scientists built the TCR library using RNA that was extracted from PBMCs. HTBI primers from iRepertoire and Arm-PCR of CDR3 regions yielded the TCR beta libraries. Each CDR3 protein is one row after TCRdb ran MiXCR on the multiplex PCR reads. The sample consists of 350,000 to 550,000 distinct CDR3 sequences, less than 20% of them appearing once. These sequences were also reported in another study, on T cells in Graves' hyperthyroidism and ophthalmopathy. That report adds: Patients aged 18 to 65 had newly diagnosed hyperthyroidism lasting under 2 months.

This TCR derives from a woman aged 18 to 35 with Graves disease. Specimen: peripheral blood mononuclear cells (PBMCs), collected at new diagnosis, from a patient treated with antithyroid drugs.

The CDR3 sequence is CASSEAGRWRIVYGYTF. Here the CDR3 DNA reads TGTGCCAGCAGTGAAGCGGGACGTTGGAGGATCGTATATGGCTACACCTTC. The chain has TRBV6-2 or TRBV6-3 and TRBJ1-2; a possible D gene is TRBD1 (5 bases). The CDR3 runs to 17 residues. V was cut by 5 bases and J by 5 bases, with 24 bases left in between. CDR1 is MNHEY and CDR2 is SVGEGT in the germline V gene.